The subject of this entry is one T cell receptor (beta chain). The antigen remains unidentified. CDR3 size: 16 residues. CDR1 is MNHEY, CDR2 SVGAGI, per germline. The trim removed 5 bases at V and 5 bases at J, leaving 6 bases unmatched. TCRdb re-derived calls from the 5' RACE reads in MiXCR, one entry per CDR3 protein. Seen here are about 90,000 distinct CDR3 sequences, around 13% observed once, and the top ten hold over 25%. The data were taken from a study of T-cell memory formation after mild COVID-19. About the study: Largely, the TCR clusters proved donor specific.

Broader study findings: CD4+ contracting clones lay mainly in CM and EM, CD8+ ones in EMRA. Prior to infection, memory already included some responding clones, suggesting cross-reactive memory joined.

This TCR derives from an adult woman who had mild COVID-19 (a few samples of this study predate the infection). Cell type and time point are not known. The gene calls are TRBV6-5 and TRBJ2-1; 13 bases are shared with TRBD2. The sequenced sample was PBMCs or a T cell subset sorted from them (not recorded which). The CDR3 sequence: CASSPPGLAGDNEQFF. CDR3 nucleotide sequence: TGTGCCAGCAGTCCCCCCGGACTAGCGGGGGACAATGAGCAGTTCTTC.